This T cell receptor (beta chain) appears in the sequencing data of a study of blood T cell repertoires in COVID-19. Study in general: Nucleic acid was either cDNA or gDNA, and it came from T cells, B-cell-depleted T cells, or PBMCs.

Trimming took 1 base from V and 4 from J, leaving 11 bases between them. The germline CDR1 and CDR2 sequences are MDHEN and SYDVKM. The CDR3 covers 15 residues. Authors' analysis steps: From reference gene primer amplification, estimates of nucleated cell counts were derived. TCRdb's table, derived via immunoSEQ multiplex PCR, lists solely in-frame clones and lacks some. V and J calls and clone size are as listed in that table; D and trimming were resolved from the DNA. The sample lists around 180,000 clones, 80% to 85% seen once, with roughly 5.1% in the top ten. The J gene is TRBJ2-1, the V gene TRBV28; weak D call: TRBD2 (6 bases). Sequences were obtained from peripheral blood. The TCR sequence derives from a woman in her thirties with acute or convalescent COVID-19. CDR3 residues: CASSLSGGTYNEQFF. Written as DNA, the CDR3 is TGTGCCAGCAGTTTATCCGGGGGAACATACAATGAGCAGTTCTTC. Looking up the rest from reference TRBV28 and TRBJ2-1 gives the full variable domain: DVKVTQSSRYLVKRTGEKVFLECVQDMDHENMFWYRQDPGLGLRLIYFSYDVKMKEKGDIPEGYSVSREKKERFSLILESASTNQTSMYLCASSLSGGTYNEQFFGPGTRLTVL.